This T cell receptor (beta chain) was identified in a study of early T cells in non-severe SARS-CoV-2 infection. From germline, CDR1 is SGHKS and CDR2 YYEKEE (reference sequence). Trimming cost V 5 bases and J 3 bases; bases outside gene matches: 3. CDR3 length: 13 residues. One entry per CDR3 protein results from TCRdb running MiXCR on the 5' RACE reads. The table lists nearly 30,000 distinct CDR3 sequences, about 4.8% of them singletons. This clonotype was counted many times. The clonotype was recovered from an adult who was a healthcare worker with PCR-confirmed SARS-CoV-2 infection or an uninfected control (not recorded which). The chain combines TRBV5-5 with TRBJ1-2; 8 bases are a match to TRBD1. The sample was whole blood. The CDR3 is CASSLQGDYGYTF. In nucleotides, the CDR3 is TGTGCCAGCAGTCTACAGGGGGACTATGGCTACACCTTC.